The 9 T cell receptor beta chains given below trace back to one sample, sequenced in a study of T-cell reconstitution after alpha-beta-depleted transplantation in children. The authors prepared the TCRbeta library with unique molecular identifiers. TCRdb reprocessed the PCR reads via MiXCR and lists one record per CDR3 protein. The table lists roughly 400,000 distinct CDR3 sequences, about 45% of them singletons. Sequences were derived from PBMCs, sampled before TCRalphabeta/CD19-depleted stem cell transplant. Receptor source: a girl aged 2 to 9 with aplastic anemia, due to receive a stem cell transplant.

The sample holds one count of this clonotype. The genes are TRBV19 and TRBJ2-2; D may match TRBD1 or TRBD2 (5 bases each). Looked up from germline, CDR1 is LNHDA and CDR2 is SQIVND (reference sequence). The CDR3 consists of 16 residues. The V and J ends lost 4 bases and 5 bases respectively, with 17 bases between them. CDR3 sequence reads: CASSTRDPSWTGELFF. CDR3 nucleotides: TGTGCCAGTAGTACCCGGGACCCCTCGTGGACCGGGGAGCTGTTTTTT.

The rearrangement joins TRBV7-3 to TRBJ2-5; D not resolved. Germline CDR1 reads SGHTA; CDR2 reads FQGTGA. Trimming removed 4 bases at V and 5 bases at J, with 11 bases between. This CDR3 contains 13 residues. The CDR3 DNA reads TGTGCCAGCAGCTCGGGCCCGCGGGAGACCCAGTACTTC. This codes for CASSSGPRETQYF.

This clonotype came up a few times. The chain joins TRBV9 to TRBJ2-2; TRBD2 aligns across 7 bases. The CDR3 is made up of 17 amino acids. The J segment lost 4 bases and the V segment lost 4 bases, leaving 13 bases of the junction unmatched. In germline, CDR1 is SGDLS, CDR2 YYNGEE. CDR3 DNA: TGTGCCAGCAGCCCCAGATCGGGGGAGGGCGTCACCGGGGAGCTGTTTTTT. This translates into CASSPRSGEGVTGELFF. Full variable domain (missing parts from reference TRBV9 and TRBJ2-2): DSGVTQTPKHLITATGQRVTLRCSPRSGDLSVYWYQQSLDQGLQFLIQYYNGEERAKGNILERFSAQQFPDLHSELNLSSLELGDSALYFCASSPRSGEGVTGELFFGEGSRLTVL.

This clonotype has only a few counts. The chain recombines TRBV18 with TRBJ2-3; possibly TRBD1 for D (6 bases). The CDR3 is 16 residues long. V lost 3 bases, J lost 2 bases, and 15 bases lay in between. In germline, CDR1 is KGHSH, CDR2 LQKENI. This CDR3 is CASSPRNRVSTDTQYF. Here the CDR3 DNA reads TGTGCCAGCTCACCCAGGAACAGGGTCTCCACAGATACGCAGTATTTT.

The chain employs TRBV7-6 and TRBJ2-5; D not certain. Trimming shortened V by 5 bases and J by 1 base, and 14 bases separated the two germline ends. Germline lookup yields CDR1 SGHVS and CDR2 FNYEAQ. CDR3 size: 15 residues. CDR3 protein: CASSLIARRQETQYF. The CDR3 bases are TGTGCCAGCAGCCTAATAGCCAGGCGCCAAGAGACCCAGTACTTC.

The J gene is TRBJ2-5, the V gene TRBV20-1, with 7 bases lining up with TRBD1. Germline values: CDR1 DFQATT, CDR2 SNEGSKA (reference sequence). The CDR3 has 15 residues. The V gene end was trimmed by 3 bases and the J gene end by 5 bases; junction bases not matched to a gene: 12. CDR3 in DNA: TGCAGTGCTAGTGACGAGCGAGGGGGCGAGGAGACCCAGTACTTC. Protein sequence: CSASDERGGEETQYF.

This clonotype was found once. In DNA form, the CDR3 reads TGTGCCAGCAGTCAAGGCCAGAACTATGGCTACACCTTC. Protein sequence: CASSQGQNYGYTF. This rearrangement joins TRBV12-3 or TRBV12-4 to TRBJ1-2, with D hard to call. V shed 5 bases and J shed 2 bases, with 9 bases lying between them. The CDR3 spans 13 residues.

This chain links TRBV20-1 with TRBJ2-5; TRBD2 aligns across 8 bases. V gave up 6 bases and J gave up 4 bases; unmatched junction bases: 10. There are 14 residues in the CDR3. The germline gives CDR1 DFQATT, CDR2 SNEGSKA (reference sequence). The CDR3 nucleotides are TGCAGTGCCCGATACGGGGGGGGCCGAGAGACCCAGTACTTC. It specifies CSARYGGGRETQYF.

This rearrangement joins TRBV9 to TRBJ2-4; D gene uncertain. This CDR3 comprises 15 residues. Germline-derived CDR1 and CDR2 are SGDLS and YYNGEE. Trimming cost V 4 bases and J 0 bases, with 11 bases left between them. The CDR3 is CASSSGSLAKNIQYF. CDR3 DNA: TGTGCCAGCAGCTCTGGCTCCCTAGCCAAAAACATTCAGTACTTC.